These 3 T cell receptor beta chains were all obtained from the same sample, sequenced in a study of liver allograft versus peripheral blood T cells. Study-wide background: What was compared were the T cell receptor repertoires in transplanted livers and those in the peripheral blood of recipients.

MiXCR was run by TCRdb on the reads, yielding one entry per CDR3 protein. The top ten clones hold approximately 49% of a sample with 6,000 or so distinct CDR3 sequences, roughly 16% of them seen once. The source is a human patient who had a liver transplant. Some T cells may have originated in the graft donor.

This clonotype was seen at least ten times. The V call is TRBV27, the J call TRBJ2-5, with 7 bases matching TRBD1. Germline lookup yields CDR1 MNHEY and CDR2 SMNVEV (reference sequence). V trimming: 6 bases; J trimming: 5 bases; junction bases outside the gene matches: 9. The CDR3 is 14 residues long. The CDR3: CASSPDRAGETQYF. CDR3 DNA sequence: TGTGCCAGCAGCCCCGACAGGGCCGGGGAGACCCAGTACTTC.

This clonotype was observed a handful of times. The J gene is TRBJ1-2, the V gene TRBV27, with D perhaps TRBD1 (6 bases). Per germline, CDR1 MNHEY and CDR2 SMNVEV (reference sequence). Trimming pared 0 bases from V and 7 bases from J, leaving 15 bases between. The CDR3 has 15 residues. The CDR3 coding sequence is TGTGCCAGCAGTTTATCGAGGGGGGGCAGCTCTGGCTACACCTTC. It yields the protein CASSLSRGGSSGYTF.

This clonotype was picked up a small number of times. The genes are TRBV14 and TRBJ2-3; D uncertain. V shed 4 bases and J shed 5 bases, with 10 bases lying between them. Germline CDR1 is SGHDN and CDR2 is FVKESK. The CDR3 length is 13 residues. The CDR3 loop reads CASSPRPGDTQYF. CDR3 nucleotide sequence: TGTGCCAGCAGCCCCCGGCCAGGAGATACGCAGTATTTT.